These 32 T cell receptor beta chains were sequenced from one sample in a study of stem cell transplantation in POMP-related autoinflammatory disease. The assay was immunoSEQ multiplex PCR, and TCRdb's table has in-frame clones only and misses some. The repertoire holds approximately 6,900 clones, with 80% to 85% as singletons. The source material was a CXCR5-defined cell subset from PBMCs. The origin of the receptors is a human donor in good health.

The chain links TRBV28 to TRBJ2-1; a weak D match, TRBD2 (5 bases). V was shortened by 2 bases and J by 5 bases, with 19 bases between the two germline ends. The CDR3 extends over 17 amino acids. CDR1 is MDHEN, CDR2 SYDVKM, per germline. The CDR3 DNA reads TGTGCCAGCAGTTTACCCCCGACTATAAACCTTCACAATGAGCAGTTCTTC. This translates into CASSLPPTINLHNEQFF.

This chain connects TRBV29-1 to TRBJ2-3; D is perhaps TRBD2 (6 bases). Trimming left V 5 bases short and J 0 bases short, with 9 bases between. Germline assignment: CDR1 SQVTM and CDR2 ANQGSEA. There are 13 residues in the CDR3. CDR3 sequence reads: CSVRGLSTDTQYF. Written as DNA, the CDR3 is TGCAGCGTTCGGGGACTCAGCACAGATACGCAGTATTTT.

The chain joins TRBV27 to TRBJ1-1; TRBD1 is a possible D gene (6 bases). This CDR3 spans 11 amino acids. The germline V gene encodes CDR1 MNHEY and CDR2 SMNVEV (reference sequence). The ends were cut back, 10 bases at V and 6 bases at J, with 12 bases in the middle. The CDR3, as DNA: TGTGCCACCGGGAGGGGGGCTGAAGCTTTCTTT. It codes for CATGRGAEAFF.

The chain uses TRBV19 and TRBJ2-3, with D maybe TRBD1 (6 bases). V was pared by 7 bases and J by 0 bases, with 20 bases between. Germline CDR1 and CDR2: LNHDA and SQIVND (reference sequence). The CDR3 is 17 residues long. CDR3 in DNA: TGTGCCAGTAAGAGGGGGTTAGGGGCCTCTAGCACAGATACGCAGTATTTT. It translates to CASKRGLGASSTDTQYF.

The chain recombines TRBV30 with TRBJ2-6; D perhaps matches TRBD2 (7 bases). Trimming removed 8 bases at V and 2 bases at J, with 16 bases between. The CDR3 is 15 residues long. Germline-derived CDR1 and CDR2 are GTSNPN and SVGIG (reference sequence). CDR3 residues: CAGGGRATGANVLTF. For the CDR3, the DNA is TGTGCCGGCGGGGGCCGGGCGACTGGGGCCAACGTCCTGACTTTC.

The rearrangement links TRBV6-5 to TRBJ1-3; no firm D call. Per the germline V gene, CDR1 is MNHEY and CDR2 is SVGAGI. Deletions cut 0 bases from V and 8 bases from J, with 11 bases between. The CDR3 is 14 residues long. The chain's CDR3 is CASSYSEAAYTIYF. The CDR3 coding sequence is TGTGCCAGCAGTTACTCGGAGGCGGCGTACACCATATATTTT.

V is TRBV18 and J is TRBJ1-1; D unclear. V lost 3 bases and J 0 bases, leaving 20 bases between the germline ends. This CDR3 spans 18 amino acids. Germline V gene data show CDR1 as KGHSH and CDR2 as LQKENI. This CDR3 is CASSPGLQEKRMNTEAFF. The CDR3 DNA reads as TGTGCCAGCTCACCTGGGTTGCAGGAGAAAAGAATGAACACTGAAGCTTTCTTT.

The sample holds one count of this clone. V usage is TRBV5-1 and J usage is TRBJ2-1; 7 bases align to TRBD2. The CDR3 contains 14 residues. CDR1 and CDR2 from the germline V gene are SGHRS and YFSETQ. V dropped 4 bases and J dropped 4; count of bases not matched to a gene: 5. The CDR3 protein is CASSIPGGYNEQFF. The CDR3 DNA reads TGCGCCAGCAGCATTCCGGGGGGATACAATGAGCAGTTCTTC.

In DNA, the CDR3 is TGTGCCAGCAGCCAAGGGCGGCGGACAGGGGTCATTCAGTACTTC. Translated: CASSQGRRTGVIQYF. This sequence joins TRBV14 and TRBJ2-4; 9 bases align to TRBD1. Germline assignment: CDR1 SGHDN and CDR2 FVKESK. This CDR3 comprises 15 residues. After removal of 1 base from V and 9 bases from J, the junction contained 7 bases not matched to a gene.

A few counts support this clone. The rearrangement joins TRBV9 to TRBJ1-6; D is unclear. Germline V gene data show CDR1 as SGDLS and CDR2 as YYNGEE. This CDR3 comprises 13 residues. V dropped 3 bases and J dropped 7 bases, with 8 bases sitting between them. CDR3 loop: CASSAVLNSPLHF. The DNA of the CDR3 is TGTGCCAGCAGCGCCGTGCTCAATTCACCCCTCCACTTT.

This sequence joins TRBV5-5 and TRBJ2-2; the match to TRBD2 covers 13 bases. Trimming took 4 bases from V and 0 from J; bases not matched to a gene: 3. Germline lookup yields CDR1 SGHKS and CDR2 YYEKEE (reference sequence). The CDR3 runs to 17 residues. The CDR3 DNA sequence: TGTGCCAGCAGCCGGACTAGCGGGGGAGCGAACACCGGGGAGCTGTTTTTT. It is translated as CASSRTSGGANTGELFF.

This chain uses TRBV27 with TRBJ1-2; D gene ambiguous. The CDR3 consists of 15 residues. Per the germline V gene, CDR1 is MNHEY and CDR2 is SMNVEV (reference sequence). V was pared by 2 bases and J by 7 bases, with 17 bases between. The CDR3 sequence is CASSLIRGGIGGYTF. The CDR3 coding sequence is TGTGCCAGCAGTTTAATTCGGGGAGGCATTGGTGGCTACACCTTC.

The rearrangement joins TRBV4-2 to TRBJ2-4; tentatively, D is TRBD1 (5 bases). The germline V and J ends were trimmed by 6 bases and 5 bases, with 14 bases remaining between them. Germline CDR1 reads LGHNA; CDR2 reads YNFKEQ. CDR3 length: 14 residues. CDR3 in DNA: TGTGCCAGCAGAACACGACAGAGCGAAAACATTCAGTACTTC. Translated: CASRTRQSENIQYF.

The chain links TRBV5-1 to TRBJ1-2; D is unclear. CDR1 is SGHRS and CDR2 is YFSETQ in the germline V gene. The germline V and J ends were trimmed by 3 bases and 3 bases, with 15 bases remaining between them. This CDR3 has 15 residues. In DNA form, the CDR3 reads TGCGCCAGCAGCTATGAGGTGAGCCGGTACTATGGCTACACCTTC. This gives the protein CASSYEVSRYYGYTF. The full variable domain, with the rest looked up from reference TRBV5-1 and TRBJ1-2, is KAGVTQTPRYLIKTRGQQVTLSCSPISGHRSVSWYQQTPGQGLQFLFEYFSETQRNKGNFPGRFSGRQFSNSRSEMNVSTLELGDSALYLCASSYEVSRYYGYTFGSGTRLTVV.

The gene calls are TRBV7-2 and TRBJ2-1, with 11 bases aligning to TRBD2. CDR1 SGHTA and CDR2 FQGNSA come from the germline V gene. Losses at the gene ends were 3 bases for V and 9 bases for J; bases not matched to a gene: 1. This CDR3 has 13 amino acids. For the CDR3, the DNA is TGTGCCAGCAGCTTGGGACTAGCGGTTGAGCAGTTCTTC. Its translation: CASSLGLAVEQFF. Supplemented by reference TRBV7-2 and TRBJ2-1, the full variable domain reads GAGVSQSPSNKVTEKGKDVELRCDPISGHTALYWYRQSLGQGLEFLIYFQGNSAPDKSGLPSDRFSAERTGGSVSTLTIQRTQQEDSAVYLCASSLGLAVEQFFGPGTRLTVL.

For the CDR3, the DNA is TGTGCCAGCAGTGAAACTCAGGGGTATGGCTACACCTTC. Protein sequence: CASSETQGYGYTF. The rearrangement uses TRBV6-1 and TRBJ1-2, with D possibly matching TRBD1 (6 bases). The CDR3 runs to 13 residues. The germline V gene encodes CDR1 MNHNS and CDR2 SASEGT. V was pared by 2 bases and J by 5 bases, with 9 bases between.

This clone showed up just a few times. The J gene is TRBJ1-6, the V gene TRBV7-7; D gene ambiguous. The CDR3 runs to 13 residues. Trimming took off 4 bases at V and 7 bases at J, with 8 bases between the two ends. CDR1 and CDR2 (germline): SSHAT, FNYEAQ (reference sequence). CDR3: CASSSRPNSPLHF. CDR3 nucleotide sequence: TGTGCCAGCAGCTCACGTCCAAATTCACCCCTCCACTTT.

The CDR3 sequence is CASSFGTSADTQYF. In DNA, the CDR3 is TGCGCCAGCAGCTTTGGGACTAGCGCAGATACGCAGTATTTT. The J gene is TRBJ2-3, the V gene TRBV5-1, with 10 bases matching TRBD2. The CDR3 length is 14 residues. Losses at the gene ends were 2 bases for V and 4 bases for J; bases not matched to a gene: 1. The germline V gene encodes CDR1 SGHRS and CDR2 YFSETQ.

The rearrangement links TRBV18 to TRBJ2-7, with D possibly called TRBD1 or TRBD2 (5 bases each). Trimming removed 3 bases from V and 8 bases from J, with 17 bases in between. The CDR3 has 14 residues. CDR1 is KGHSH and CDR2 is LQKENI in the germline V gene. CDR3 nucleotide sequence: TGTGCCAGCTCACCGCAGGGAGCCAATTTTAAGCAGTACTTC. Its protein is CASSPQGANFKQYF. Supplemented by reference TRBV18 and TRBJ2-7, the full variable domain reads NAGVMQNPRHLVRRRGQEARLRCSPMKGHSHVYWYRQLPEEGLKFMVYLQKENIIDESGMPKERFSAEFPKEGPSILRIQQVVRGDSAAYFCASSPQGANFKQYFGPGTRLTVT.

The rearrangement uses TRBV6-5 and TRBJ2-1; TRBD2 matches 10 bases. The junction had 7 bases not matched to a gene; V was cut back by 6 bases and J by 5 bases. Per the germline V gene, CDR1 is MNHEY and CDR2 is SVGAGI. The CDR3 consists of 15 residues. The CDR3, as DNA: TGTGCCAGCAGCGTCCAGCGGGGGGGCCACAATGAGCAGTTCTTC. It encodes CASSVQRGGHNEQFF.

The chain recombines TRBV2 with TRBJ2-7, with no clear D. Germline-derived CDR1 and CDR2 are SNHLY and FYNNEI. V was clipped by 8 bases and J by 8 bases, with 16 bases between them. The CDR3 totals 12 residues. DNA for the CDR3: TGTGCCAGCCGACTCGGGCGGACGCAGCAGTACTTC. It yields the protein CASRLGRTQQYF.

The gene calls are TRBV5-5 and TRBJ1-1, with D possibly being TRBD1 (5 bases). This CDR3 is built from 16 residues. CDR1 SGHKS and CDR2 YYEKEE come from the germline V gene (reference sequence). Trimming left V 4 bases short and J 1 base short, with 17 bases between. CDR3 sequence reads: CASSQIFRVRNTEAFF. As DNA, the CDR3 is TGTGCCAGCAGCCAGATATTCAGGGTCCGGAACACTGAAGCTTTCTTT.

The chain carries TRBV5-6 and TRBJ1-1; D not certain. CDR1 SGHDT and CDR2 YYEEEE come from the germline V gene. CDR3 length: 15 residues. The V gene lost 2 bases and the J gene lost 5 bases, with 16 bases spanning the gap. The DNA for the CDR3 is TGTGCCAGCAGCTTCGAAAAGGCTGCGGGGACTGAAGCTTTCTTT. It is translated as CASSFEKAAGTEAFF.

This clone was recorded a few times. The gene calls are TRBV6-1 and TRBJ1-5; D gene uncertain. Germline lookup yields CDR1 MNHNS and CDR2 SASEGT. V was shortened by 2 bases and J by 5 bases, with 7 bases between the two germline ends. This CDR3 comprises 13 residues. The CDR3 reads CASSERFYQPQHF. Here the CDR3 DNA reads TGTGCCAGCAGTGAAAGGTTCTATCAGCCCCAGCATTTT.

The chain uses TRBV29-1 and TRBJ2-3; no clear D. The CDR3 covers 13 residues. Germline V gene sequence: CDR1 SQVTM, CDR2 ANQGSEA. Trimming removed 3 bases from V and 2 bases from J, with 9 bases in between. This CDR3 is CSVDLSYTDTQYF. The CDR3 region has the DNA TGCAGCGTTGATTTGTCGTACACAGATACGCAGTATTTT.

This chain connects TRBV5-1 to TRBJ2-5; TRBD2 is a possible D gene (6 bases). V lost 1 base, J lost 7 bases, and 17 bases lay in between. CDR3 length: 15 amino acids. Germline V lookup: CDR1 SGHRS, CDR2 YFSETQ. CDR3 coding DNA: TGCGCCAGCAGCTTGAGGGACTCCCCACCAGGGACCCAGTACTTC. Translated, it gives CASSLRDSPPGTQYF.

Only a few counts were recorded for this clone. The chain joins TRBV7-9 to TRBJ1-6; D gene ambiguous. CDR1 and CDR2 (germline): SEHNR, FQNEAQ (reference sequence). The CDR3 sequence is 14 residues long. V lost 1 base to trimming and J lost 4 bases, with 5 bases between them. The CDR3 region is CASSLEQYNSPLHF. The CDR3 bases are TGTGCCAGCAGCTTAGAGCAGTATAATTCACCCCTCCACTTT.

V gene TRBV28 combines with J gene TRBJ1-2, with 8 bases lining up with TRBD1. Unmatched junction bases numbered 23, after V lost 5 bases and J lost 6 bases. CDR3 length: 19 amino acids. CDR1 is MDHEN, CDR2 SYDVKM, per germline. Here the CDR3 DNA reads TGTGCCAGCAGTCCCGGGAGGACAGGGAAAGCCCGCGGTAGGGATGGCTACACCTTC. It yields the protein CASSPGRTGKARGRDGYTF.

CDR3 protein: CASSTALTSGAYNEQFF. Written as DNA, the CDR3 is TGCGCCAGCAGCACTGCTCTGACTAGCGGAGCCTACAATGAGCAGTTCTTC. The chain employs TRBV5-1 and TRBJ2-1, with TRBD2 identical over 9 bases. This CDR3 contains 17 residues. Germline CDR1 reads SGHRS; CDR2 reads YFSETQ. J lost 2 bases, V lost 4 bases, and 10 bases had no gene match.

This chain links TRBV7-2 with TRBJ2-1, with D uncertain. V was clipped by 5 bases and J by 6 bases, with 11 bases between them. The CDR3 contains 13 residues. CDR1 is SGHTA and CDR2 is FQGNSA in the germline V gene. The CDR3 sequence is CASSLVGGNEQFF. The CDR3 DNA sequence: TGTGCCAGCAGCCTCGTGGGCGGCAATGAGCAGTTCTTC.

The genes are TRBV10-3 and TRBJ2-7; maybe TRBD1 (6 bases). Germline V gene data show CDR1 as ENHRY and CDR2 as SYGVKD. CDR3 size: 15 residues. Trimming pared 2 bases from V and 0 bases from J, leaving 11 bases between. CDR3 in DNA: TGTGCCATCAGTGAGGGGCAGGGGCGCTCCTACGAGCAGTACTTC. Its translation: CAISEGQGRSYEQYF.

The rearrangement joins TRBV7-2 to TRBJ2-3; D might be TRBD2 (6 bases). The germline V gene has CDR1 SGHTA and CDR2 FQGNSA. V lost 7 bases and J 7 bases, leaving 30 bases between the germline ends. The CDR3 is 18 amino acids. The CDR3 region has the DNA TGTGCCAGCACCCTCACCTATGACCCGGGACTCCGCCTACATACGCAGTATTTT. Residues: CASTLTYDPGLRLHTQYF.